These T cell receptor beta chains were read from a single sample in a study of Ad26.COV2.S vaccination and SARS-CoV-2 variants. The table came from immunoSEQ multiplex PCR; TCRdb's copy has only in-frame clones and leaves some out. Of about 350,000 clones listed, 90% to 95% are singletons. Sequences were derived from peripheral blood, sampled after recovery from COVID-19. Receptors originate from a human donor who had recovered from COVID-19. CDR3s include the opening cysteine and the closing phenylalanine or tryptophan. The order of the fields is V gene, CDR3 protein.

TRBV7-9,CASSLGHGGGEQYF
TRBV7-9,CASSPEGFF
TRBV19,CASAQGLLNTEAFF
TRBV5-1,CASSSTGTGTYEQYF
TRBV5-6,CASSRGRLNTEAFF
TRBV3-1/TRBV3-2,CASLGAGGKLFF
TRBV6-2/TRBV6-3,CASSLETDNSPLHF
TRBV29-1,CSVEGRGGVSAGTDTQYF
TRBV27,CASRFETGGPGELFF
TRBV6-5,CASRDDRGAEKLFF
TRBV6-5,CASRPGGGNLNEQFF
TRBV15,CATSRERGFSSGNTIYF
TRBV19,CASTWGLGNTIYF
TRBV27,CASSPTPRGDWNYGYTF
TRBV27,CASSLAPYRDTGELFF
TRBV2,CASSEVTVLQETQYF